Listed below are T cell receptor beta chains from one sample, sequenced in a study of T cell changes during pregnancy in multiple sclerosis. Profiling relied on immunoSEQ multiplex PCR, and the TCRdb table lists in-frame clones only, not all of them. This sample has about 55,000 clones; 90% to 95% occur once, and the top ten carry 3% to 4.5%. The sequences come from CD8+ T cells from peripheral blood mononuclear cells, collected in the second trimester of pregnancy. The receptors derive from a female donor with multiple sclerosis, enrolled in a pregnancy study. CDR3s include the opening cysteine and the closing phenylalanine or tryptophan. A D gene is named only where the DNA matches it firmly. The listing skips clone size in some rows; elsewhere it reads once, few, many or a size class.

V gene	D gene	J gene	clone size	CDR3 DNA	CDR3 protein
TRBV5-1	TRBD1	TRBJ1-4	.	TGCGCCAGCAGCTTGGGAGGACAGGGTCCAGGTGAAAAACTGTTTTTT	CASSLGGQGPGEKLFF
TRBV6-1	TRBD1	TRBJ1-5	.	TGTGCCAGCAGTGAAGCAGGGGGCCCGAGCAATCAGCCCCAGCATTTT	CASSEAGGPSNQPQHF
TRBV7-2	.	TRBJ2-5	.	TGTGCCAGCAGCTTAGATTCGCCTGACAGTCAAGAGACCCAGTACTTC	CASSLDSPDSQETQYF
TRBV7-9	TRBD2	TRBJ2-3	.	TGTGCCAGCAGCTCCTTAGCGGGAGCGGCTGATACGCAGTATTTT	CASSSLAGAADTQYF
TRBV10-2	TRBD2	TRBJ2-1	once	TGCGCCAGCGAACTAGCGGAGTACAATGAGCAGTTCTTC	CASELAEYNEQFF
TRBV4-2	.	TRBJ2-1	.	TGTGCCAGCAGTCCCGAGGGATCGGCGGAAGACAATGAGCAGTTCTTC	CASSPEGSAEDNEQFF
TRBV18	.	TRBJ1-4	.	TGTGCCAGCTCACCATCTTTCAGCGCTTCTAATGAAAAACTGTTTTTT	CASSPSFSASNEKLFF
TRBV4-3	.	TRBJ1-4	.	TGCGCCAGCAGCCAATCACTCTCAGGGGTAAATGAAAAACTGTTTTTT	CASSQSLSGVNEKLFF
TRBV25-1	TRBD2	TRBJ2-7	.	TGTGCCAGCAGTGAATATATCGAGCGGGAGGGAGGCGAGCAGTACTTC	CASSEYIEREGGEQYF
TRBV5-1	.	TRBJ2-1	.	TGCGCCAGCAGCCTAGGACAGTACAATGAGCAGTTCTTC	CASSLGQYNEQFF
TRBV4-1	TRBD1	TRBJ1-4	.	TGCGCCAGCAGCCAAGATGCGGGACAGGGTAATGAAAAACTGTTTTTT	CASSQDAGQGNEKLFF
TRBV11-2	TRBD1	TRBJ1-1	.	TGTGCCAGCAGCCCCCTAGGAAGGACAGGGGAGTCTTTCTTT	CASSPLGRTGESFF
TRBV10-3	.	TRBJ2-7	.	TGTGCCATCAGTGAGACAGACTACGAGCAGTACTTC	CAISETDYEQYF
TRBV5-4	.	TRBJ1-3	.	TGTGCCAGCAGCTTTTTCAGCTCTGGAAACACCATATATTTT	CASSFFSSGNTIYF
TRBV27	TRBD1	TRBJ1-2	.	TGTGCCAGCAGGGTTACAGGGGGCCACTATGGCTACACCTTC	CASRVTGGHYGYTF
TRBV6-4	.	TRBJ2-1	.	TGTGCCAGCTTTATACCTGGAGAACTAGCCAAAGATCTCAATGAGCAGTTCTTC	CASFIPGELAKDLNEQFF
TRBV4-1	.	TRBJ1-2	.	TGCGCCAGCAGCCAAGTCTCAGGGCAGGGGCTGGGCTATGGCTACACCTTC	CASSQVSGQGLGYGYTF
TRBV27	TRBD2	TRBJ2-3	.	TGTGCCAGCAGTCCCTCCGGGGGGGCCAGAGATACGCAGTATTTT	CASSPSGGARDTQYF
TRBV15	TRBD1	TRBJ1-2	.	TGTGCCACCAGCAGAGTCCCCATTAGACAGGGAATTAACTATGGCTACACCTTC	CATSRVPIRQGINYGYTF
TRBV29-1	.	TRBJ2-1	.	TGCAGCGTCCTAGAGGGGGGCCCAGCGGGGAATGAGCAGTTCTTC	CSVLEGGPAGNEQFF
TRBV7-9	.	TRBJ1-1	.	TGTGCCAGCAGCTTAGACCCGGGAACTGAAGCTTTCTTT	CASSLDPGTEAFF
TRBV7-6	.	TRBJ1-1	.	TGTGCCAGCAGCCAACCGGGGGGGGCCGCTAACACTGAAGCTTTCTTT	CASSQPGGAANTEAFF
TRBV7-3	.	TRBJ2-2	.	TGTGCCAGCAGCTTAAGCGGGGACACCGGGGAGCTGTTTTTT	CASSLSGDTGELFF
TRBV13	.	TRBJ2-1	.	TGTGCCAGCAGCTTATCGGGGTCTTTCTCCTACAATGAGCAGTTCTTC	CASSLSGSFSYNEQFF
TRBV11-1	.	TRBJ2-7	.	TGTGCCAGCAGCTTTGCCCCGGACACTCGGGACGAGCAGTACTTC	CASSFAPDTRDEQYF
TRBV7-3	TRBD2	TRBJ2-1	once	TGTGCCAGCAGCCATAGCGGGGGGGGCAATGAGCAGTTCTTC	CASSHSGGGNEQFF
TRBV6-1	.	TRBJ2-7	.	TGTGCCACCCCTGTCGGTCCAGGGGTCGAGCAGTACTTC	CATPVGPGVEQYF
TRBV10-3	TRBD1	TRBJ2-1	.	TGTGCCATCAGTGGATCCATGTCTGTCCAAGGGGGCGAGCAGTTCTTC	CAISGSMSVQGGEQFF
TRBV27	.	TRBJ2-1	.	TGTGCCAGCAGTCTTTTCGGTGAGCAGTTCTTC	CASSLFGEQFF
TRBV7-6	.	TRBJ2-7	.	TGTGCCAGCAGCGTTGGCGGGGGCCCCGCGTACGAGCAGTACTTC	CASSVGGGPAYEQYF
TRBV6-1	TRBD1	TRBJ2-7	.	TGTGCCAGCAGTGATCACAGGGGCTGGGACGAGCAGTACTTC	CASSDHRGWDEQYF
TRBV4-1	.	TRBJ2-1	.	TGCGCCAGCAGTCACAGCTTGCTTGTCAATGAGCAGTTCTTC	CASSHSLLVNEQFF
TRBV7-9	TRBD2	TRBJ2-7	.	TGTGCCAGCAGCTCCGGGGGACTAGCGGGTACCTACGAGCAGTACTTC	CASSSGGLAGTYEQYF
TRBV28	TRBD1	TRBJ2-5	medium-sized	TGTGCCAGCAGCCCACTCGGGACAGGGGAAATTTCAAGTATAGAGACCCAGTACTTC	CASSPLGTGEISSIETQYF
TRBV4-2	TRBD1	TRBJ1-1	.	TGTGCCAGCAGCCAAGCTACAGGGGGAGTTAGGAACACTGAAGCTTTCTTT	CASSQATGGVRNTEAFF
TRBV4-1	TRBD1	TRBJ2-4	.	TGCGCCAGCAGCCAAGATATTCCGGGACAGGGGGAAGCGGGCAAAAACATTCAGTACTTC	CASSQDIPGQGEAGKNIQYF
TRBV7-9	.	TRBJ1-1	.	TGTGCCAGCAGATCAAACCGGGAACCAGAAGCTTTCTTT	CASRSNREPEAFF
TRBV10-3	.	TRBJ2-3	.	TGTGCCATCAGCGGGGAGGGCACAGATACGCAGTATTTT	CAISGEGTDTQYF